These 14 T cell receptor beta chains share one sample of origin, sequenced in a study of a mutant IDH1 vaccine in newly diagnosed glioma. Time point defined: week 11, during vaccination. The content of each vaccine dose was 300 ug of mutant IDH1 20-mer peptide, and topical imiquimod accompanied it. Their antigens are not known. Here immunoSEQ multiplex PCR was the method, and the copy in TCRdb shows in-frame clones only, minus some. The sample shows 120,000 or so clones, just under 80% of them seen only once. Sequences were derived from PBMCs, sampled from a glioma patient whose treatment included an IDH1 peptide vaccine. The receptor set was obtained from a man aged 35-49 years with glioma.

The chain has TRBV11-2 and TRBJ2-7; perhaps TRBD2 as D (6 bases). CDR1 is SGHAT and CDR2 is FQNNGV in the germline V gene. V was trimmed by 7 bases and J by 7 bases, leaving 26 bases between them. The CDR3 loop spans 16 amino acids. The CDR3 region has the DNA TGTGCCAGCACCTCCTCTCGGGGGACTCGGAATTCAGAGCAGTACTTC. This sequence encodes CASTSSRGTRNSEQYF.

J is TRBJ1-6 and V is TRBV30; 7 bases match TRBD1. Germline assignment: CDR1 GTSNPN and CDR2 SVGIG (reference sequence). The ends lost 4 bases at V and 7 bases at J; junction bases unmatched: 13. This CDR3 region has 16 residues. The CDR3 is CAWTSGQVGRNSPLHF. The CDR3 bases are TGTGCCTGGACAAGTGGACAGGTGGGAAGAAATTCACCCCTCCACTTT.

The CDR3 DNA reads as TGTGCCAGCAGCCACGGGGGCAGCTTTATCAACGAGCAGTACTTC. It yields the protein CASSHGGSFINEQYF. The chain recombines TRBV11-2 with TRBJ2-7; D is possibly TRBD1 or TRBD2 (6 bases each). Trimming left V 5 bases short and J 5 bases short, with 19 bases between. Germline lookup yields CDR1 SGHAT and CDR2 FQNNGV. CDR3 size: 15 residues.

The rearrangement links TRBV9 to TRBJ1-2; 7 bases align to TRBD1. The CDR3 runs to 14 residues. The ends lost 0 bases at V and 6 bases at J; junction bases unmatched: 5. Germline V gene data show CDR1 as SGDLS and CDR2 as YYNGEE. The CDR3 DNA is TGTGCCAGCAGCGTAGCCTCCGGGACAGATGGCTACACCTTC. Translated, it gives CASSVASGTDGYTF.

This chain uses TRBV30 with TRBJ2-6; D is uncertain. The CDR3 is 10 residues long. CDR1 and CDR2 from the germline V gene are GTSNPN and SVGIG (reference sequence). V was clipped by 5 bases and J by 4 bases, with 0 bases between them. The CDR3 nucleotides are TGTGCCTGGGGGGCCAACGTCCTGACTTTC. Translation: CAWGANVLTF.

The rearrangement joins TRBV30 to TRBJ2-6, with TRBD1 as a possible D gene (6 bases). The CDR3 is 15 residues long. V shed 1 base and J shed 14 bases, with 21 bases lying between them. Germline CDR1 reads GTSNPN; CDR2 reads SVGIG (reference sequence). The CDR3 nucleotides read TGTGCCTGGAGTGCTCACTCCGGACAGTTCGTCTTCCTGACTTTC. As protein: CAWSAHSGQFVFLTF. Full variable domain (outside the CDR3, taken from reference TRBV30 and TRBJ2-6): SQTIHQWPATLVQPVGSPLSLECTVEGTSNPNLYWYRQAAGRGLQLLFYSVGIGQISSEVPQNLSASRPQDRQFILSSKKLLLSDSGFYLCAWSAHSGQFVFLTFGAGSRLTVL.

The gene calls are TRBV7-2 and TRBJ1-2; TRBD1 matches at 10 bases. The CDR3 length is 15 residues. V was clipped by 5 bases and J by 3 bases; unmatched bases: 6. Germline assignment: CDR1 SGHTA and CDR2 FQGNSA. The CDR3 loop is CASSPRTGGDYGYTF. CDR3 DNA: TGTGCCAGCAGCCCCCGGACAGGGGGAGACTATGGCTACACCTTC.

This chain connects TRBV30 to TRBJ1-6; the match to TRBD1 covers 7 bases. Germline V gene data show CDR1 as GTSNPN and CDR2 as SVGIG (reference sequence). With V trimmed by 0 bases and J by 9 bases, 5 bases remained unmatched. This CDR3 contains 14 residues. The CDR3: CAWSVSRGPSPLHF. For the CDR3, the DNA is TGTGCCTGGAGTGTGTCAAGGGGGCCTTCACCCCTCCACTTT.

J is TRBJ1-3 and V is TRBV6-5; no clear D gene. Germline CDR1 reads MNHEY; CDR2 reads SVGAGI. Trimming shortened V by 5 bases and J by 2 bases, and 10 bases separated the two germline ends. CDR3 length equals 14 residues. The CDR3 loop is CASSPGRAGNTIYF. In DNA, the CDR3 is TGTGCCAGCAGTCCAGGTCGTGCTGGAAACACCATATATTTT.

The J gene is TRBJ2-7, the V gene TRBV7-2; 7 bases are shared with TRBD2. This CDR3 has 15 residues. J gave up 2 bases and V 2 bases, and 6 bases lay outside the gene matches. CDR1 SGHTA and CDR2 FQGNSA come from the germline V gene. The CDR3 sequence: CASSLIGGTAYEQYF. CDR3 in DNA: TGTGCCAGCAGCTTAATCGGGGGGACGGCCTACGAGCAGTACTTC.

This chain links TRBV15 with TRBJ2-7; 9 bases match TRBD2. V shed 6 bases, J shed 5 bases, and the junction held 14 bases outside the gene matches. The germline CDR1 and CDR2 sequences are LNHNV and YYDKDF (reference sequence). The CDR3 loop spans 16 amino acids. The CDR3 nucleotides are TGTGCCACCAGTGCCCTTCGGCTAGCGGGAAAGAACGAGCAGTACTTC. The encoded protein is CATSALRLAGKNEQYF.

The chain couples TRBV10-2 to TRBJ2-3, with D possibly being TRBD2 (6 bases). The V and J ends lost 6 bases and 3 bases respectively, with 13 bases between them. From germline, CDR1 is WSHSY and CDR2 SAAADI. There are 14 residues in the CDR3. The CDR3 coding sequence is TGCGCCAGCAGCGGATTACTAGCAACAGATACGCAGTATTTT. It is translated as CASSGLLATDTQYF.

This sequence joins TRBV6-1 and TRBJ1-3; D gene ambiguous. CDR3 length: 15 amino acids. Deletions cut 5 bases from V and 0 bases from J, with 11 bases between. Germline V CDR1 and CDR2: MNHNS, SASEGT. The CDR3 DNA is TGTGCCAGCAGTCTAGGACGTAGCTCTGGAAACACCATATATTTT. It translates to CASSLGRSSGNTIYF.

This chain joins TRBV15 and TRBJ2-1, with TRBD2 matching over 11 bases. The germline V gene has CDR1 LNHNV and CDR2 YYDKDF (reference sequence). Trimming took 0 bases from V and 0 from J; bases not matched to a gene: 4. The CDR3 totals 18 residues. Here the CDR3 DNA reads TGTGCCACCAGCAGAGATTTCGGGACTAGCGGCTCCTACAATGAGCAGTTCTTC. Translation gives CATSRDFGTSGSYNEQFF.